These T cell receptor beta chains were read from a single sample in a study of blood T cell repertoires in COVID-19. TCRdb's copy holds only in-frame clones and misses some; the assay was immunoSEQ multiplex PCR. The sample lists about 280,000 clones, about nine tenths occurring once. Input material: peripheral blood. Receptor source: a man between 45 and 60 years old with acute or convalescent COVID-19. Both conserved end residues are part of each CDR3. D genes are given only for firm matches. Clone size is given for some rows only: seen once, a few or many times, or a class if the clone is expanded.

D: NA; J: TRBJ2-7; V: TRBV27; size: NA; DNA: TGTGCCAGCAGCAGGGTTCCTAGGGAGCAGTACTTC; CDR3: CASSRVPREQYF
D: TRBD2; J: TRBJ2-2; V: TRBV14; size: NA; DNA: TGTGCCAGCAGCCGGACTAGCGGGGGTTCCGGGGAGCTGTTTTTT; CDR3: CASSRTSGGSGELFF
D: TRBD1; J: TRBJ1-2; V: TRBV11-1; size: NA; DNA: TGTGCCAGCAGCCTGACAGGGTCGAGCACCTTC; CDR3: CASSLTGSSTF
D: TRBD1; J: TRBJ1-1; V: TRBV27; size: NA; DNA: TGTGCCAGCAGTAGCCGGACAGGGCTCTCTATGAACACTGAAGCTTTCTTT; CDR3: CASSSRTGLSMNTEAFF
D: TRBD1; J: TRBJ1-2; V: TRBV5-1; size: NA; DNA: TGCGCCAGCAGCTTGGATACAGGGGGCAACTATGGCTACACCTTC; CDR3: CASSLDTGGNYGYTF
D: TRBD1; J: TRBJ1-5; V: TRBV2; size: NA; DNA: TGTGCCAGCAGCAACGGACAGGGTGACCAGCCCCAGCATTTT; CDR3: CASSNGQGDQPQHF
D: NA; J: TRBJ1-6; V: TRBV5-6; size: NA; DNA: TGTGCCAGCAGCTTGGCCCCGACAGCTTATAATTCACCCCTCCACTTT; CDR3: CASSLAPTAYNSPLHF
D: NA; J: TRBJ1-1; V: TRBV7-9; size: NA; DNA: TGTGCCAGCTCCGGGGGCACTGAAGCTTTCTTT; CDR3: CASSGGTEAFF
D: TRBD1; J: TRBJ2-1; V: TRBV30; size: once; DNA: TGTGCCTGGAGTGTAATGGGACAGGGGGCAGGGAATGAGCAGTTCTTC; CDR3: CAWSVMGQGAGNEQFF
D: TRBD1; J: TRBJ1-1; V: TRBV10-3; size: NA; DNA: TGTGCCATCAGTGGGGAACAGGGGGTGACTGAAGCTTTCTTT; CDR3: CAISGEQGVTEAFF
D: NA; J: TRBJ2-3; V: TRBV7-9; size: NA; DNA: TGTGCCAGCAGCTTAGCCGAAATGAGAACACTACGCACAGATACGCAGTATTTT; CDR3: CASSLAEMRTLRTDTQYF
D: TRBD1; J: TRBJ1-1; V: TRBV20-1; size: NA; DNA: TGCAGTGCAGGGACAGATGAAGCTTTCTTT; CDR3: CSAGTDEAFF
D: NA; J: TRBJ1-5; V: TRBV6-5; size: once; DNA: TGTGCCAGCAGCACCACAAGCAATCAGCCCCAGCATTTT; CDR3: CASSTTSNQPQHF
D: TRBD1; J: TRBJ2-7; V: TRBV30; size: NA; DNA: TGTGCCTGTAGTCAGGGGGCCCACGAGCAGTACTTC; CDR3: CACSQGAHEQYF
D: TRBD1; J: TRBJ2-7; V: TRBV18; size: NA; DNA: TGTGCCAGCTCACCACGGGACAGGGGTTCCCACGAGCAGTACTTC; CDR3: CASSPRDRGSHEQYF
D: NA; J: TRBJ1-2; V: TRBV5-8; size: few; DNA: TGTGCCAGCAGCCCTGGGTCAGGCCGAGCTAACTATGGCTACACCTTC; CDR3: CASSPGSGRANYGYTF
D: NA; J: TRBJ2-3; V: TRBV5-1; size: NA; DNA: TGCGCCAGCAGCTTGGGGGGCTCCTTCCCCACAGATACGCAGTATTTT; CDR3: CASSLGGSFPTDTQYF
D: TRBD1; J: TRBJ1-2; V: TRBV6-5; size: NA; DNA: TGTGCCAGCAGTTACTCGTACAGGGGGGAGGGTGGCTACACCTTC; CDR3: CASSYSYRGEGGYTF
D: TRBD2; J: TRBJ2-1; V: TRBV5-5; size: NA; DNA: TGTGCCAGCAGCTTCCGACTAGCGGGGGGACGATACAATGAGCAGTTCTTC; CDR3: CASSFRLAGGRYNEQFF
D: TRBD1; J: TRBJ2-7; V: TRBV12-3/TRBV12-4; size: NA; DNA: TGTGCCAGCAGTTTGACAGGGTCCTACAAGCAGTACTTC; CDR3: CASSLTGSYKQYF
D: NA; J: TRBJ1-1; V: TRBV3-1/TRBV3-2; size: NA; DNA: TGTGCCAGCAGCCAACCGACAGAAAACACTGAAGCTTTCTTT; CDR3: CASSQPTENTEAFF
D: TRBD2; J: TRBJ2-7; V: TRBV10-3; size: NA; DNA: TGTGCCATCAGTGATTTGGGGGGGGACTACGAGCAGTACTTC; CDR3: CAISDLGGDYEQYF
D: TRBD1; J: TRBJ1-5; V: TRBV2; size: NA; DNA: TGTGCCAGCAGGACAGGGGATAGTCAGCCCCAGCATTTT; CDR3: CASRTGDSQPQHF
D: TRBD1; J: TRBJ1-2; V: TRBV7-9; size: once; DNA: TGTGCCAGCAGGCAGGGGGCTGGTGGCTACACCTTC; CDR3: CASRQGAGGYTF
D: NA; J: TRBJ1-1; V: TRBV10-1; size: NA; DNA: TGCGCCAGCAGTGATTCCGGGTCTGCGGCTTTCTTT; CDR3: CASSDSGSAAFF
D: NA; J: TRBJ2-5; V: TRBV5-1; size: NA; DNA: TGCGCCAGCAGCTTTAACCTAGCACGGGGGGAGACCCAGTACTTC; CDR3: CASSFNLARGETQYF
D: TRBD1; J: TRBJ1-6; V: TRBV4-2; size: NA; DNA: TGTGCCAGCAGCCAAGAGGCTCCGGGACAGGTGGGTTCACCCCTCCACTTT; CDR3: CASSQEAPGQVGSPLHF
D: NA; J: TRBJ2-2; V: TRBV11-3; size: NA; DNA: TGTGCCAGCAGCTATGGGGTCGGGGGCACCGGGGAGCTGTTTTTT; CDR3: CASSYGVGGTGELFF
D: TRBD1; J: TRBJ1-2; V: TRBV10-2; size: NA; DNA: TGCGCCAGCACTTCACAGGGGGCCTTTCTTGGCTACACCTTC; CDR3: CASTSQGAFLGYTF
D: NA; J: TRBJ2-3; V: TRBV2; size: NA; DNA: TGTGCCAGCAGTGTCGTGAGGGCGAACACAGATACGCAGTATTTT; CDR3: CASSVVRANTDTQYF
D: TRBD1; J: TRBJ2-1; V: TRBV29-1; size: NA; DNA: TGCAGCGTGGACAGGAGCTCCTACAATGAGCAGTTCTTC; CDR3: CSVDRSSYNEQFF
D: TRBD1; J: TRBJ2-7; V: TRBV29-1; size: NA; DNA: TGCAGCGCCCTCGGGACAGGGCTCTACGAGCAGTACTTC; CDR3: CSALGTGLYEQYF
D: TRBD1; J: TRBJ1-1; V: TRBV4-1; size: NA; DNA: TGCGCCAGCCAACCCGGGACAGTGAACACTGAAGCTTTCTTT; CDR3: CASQPGTVNTEAFF
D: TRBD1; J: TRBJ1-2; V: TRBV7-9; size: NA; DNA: TGTGCCAGCAGCTTATTCCCCGGACAGGGGGCCGAGAACTATGGCTACACCTTC; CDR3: CASSLFPGQGAENYGYTF
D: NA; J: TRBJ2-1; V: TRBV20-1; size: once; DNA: TGCAGTGCTACCTCTTACAATGAGCAGTTCTTC; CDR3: CSATSYNEQFF
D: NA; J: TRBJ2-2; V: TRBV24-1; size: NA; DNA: TGTGCCACCAGTGACTCTGGAGGGTGGGACTTCACCGGGGAGCTGTTTTTT; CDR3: CATSDSGGWDFTGELFF
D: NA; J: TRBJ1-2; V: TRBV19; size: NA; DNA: TGTGCCAGTAGGAAGAGTGCTAACTATGGCTACACCTTC; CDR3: CASRKSANYGYTF
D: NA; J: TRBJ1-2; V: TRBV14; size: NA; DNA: TGTGCCAGCAGCCAGGGGCGCTACTATGGCTACACCTTC; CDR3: CASSQGRYYGYTF
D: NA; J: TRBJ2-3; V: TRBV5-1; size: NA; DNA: TGCGCCAGCAGCCCTAGTCACGGCACAGATACGCAGTATTTT; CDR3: CASSPSHGTDTQYF
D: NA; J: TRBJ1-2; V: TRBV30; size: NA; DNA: TGTGCCTGGAGTCCCTCAGGGAATCTTGGCTACACCTTC; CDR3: CAWSPSGNLGYTF
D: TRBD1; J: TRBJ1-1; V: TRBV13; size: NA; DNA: TGTGCCAGCACCTTCCGGATCCAGGGGGTTCTGAACACTGAAGCTTTCTTT; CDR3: CASTFRIQGVLNTEAFF
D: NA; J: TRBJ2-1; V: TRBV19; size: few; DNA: TGTGCCAGTAGTCCAAACCTCTTGGCGGGGACCTCCTACAATGAGCAGTTCTTC; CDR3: CASSPNLLAGTSYNEQFF
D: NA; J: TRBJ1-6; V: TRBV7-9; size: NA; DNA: TGTGCCACCGCCGAGACTCTTGTAGTTTCACCCCTCCACTTT; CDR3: CATAETLVVSPLHF
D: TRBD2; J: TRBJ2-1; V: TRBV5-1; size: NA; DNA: TGCGCCAGCTCAAACGGGGGGGCCCTTCCGGATGAGCAGTTCTTC; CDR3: CASSNGGALPDEQFF
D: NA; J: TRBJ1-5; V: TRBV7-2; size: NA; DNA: TGTGCCAGCAGCTTTGGGGCCTCCTGGAAGAGCAATCAGCCCCAGCATTTT; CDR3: CASSFGASWKSNQPQHF
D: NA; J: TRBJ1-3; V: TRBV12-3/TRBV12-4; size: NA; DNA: TGTGCCAGCAGTTCCAGCTCTGGAAACACCATATATTTT; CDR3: CASSSSSGNTIYF
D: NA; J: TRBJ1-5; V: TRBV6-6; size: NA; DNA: TGTGCCAGCAGGGTCTATAGCAATCAGCCCCAGCATTTT; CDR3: CASRVYSNQPQHF
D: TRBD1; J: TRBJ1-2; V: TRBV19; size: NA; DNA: TGTGCCAGTACCCCGGACAGGCGTGGTCGTGGCTACACCTTC; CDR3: CASTPDRRGRGYTF
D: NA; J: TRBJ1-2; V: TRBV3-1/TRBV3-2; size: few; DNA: TGTGCCAGCAGCCATGACAGGAGAGCTAACTATGGCTACACCTTC; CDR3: CASSHDRRANYGYTF
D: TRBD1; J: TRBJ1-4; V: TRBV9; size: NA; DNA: TGTGCCAGCAGCGAGTGGGACAGGGAGGCCGGAAAACTGTTTTTT; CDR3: CASSEWDREAGKLFF
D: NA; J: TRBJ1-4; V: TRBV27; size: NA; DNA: TGTGCCAGCAGTTTATCGTTTATGACTAATGAAAAACTGTTTTTT; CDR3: CASSLSFMTNEKLFF
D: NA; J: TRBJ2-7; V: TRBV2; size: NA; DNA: TGTGCCAGCAGTGACTACCCCCAGGGGATTCGGGAGCAGTACTTC; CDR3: CASSDYPQGIREQYF
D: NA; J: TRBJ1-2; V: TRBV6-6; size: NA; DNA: TGTGCCAGCAGTTACTCTGCGGAAAACTATGGCTTCACCTTC; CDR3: CASSYSAENYGFTF
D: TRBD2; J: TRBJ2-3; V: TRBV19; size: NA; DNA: TGTGCCAGTAAACAGCGGGGGGGCACAGATACGCAGTATTTT; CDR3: CASKQRGGTDTQYF
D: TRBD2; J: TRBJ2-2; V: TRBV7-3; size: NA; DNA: TGTGCCAGCAGCTCCTTCGGGACTAGCCTCAGCGGGGAGCTGTTTTTT; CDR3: CASSSFGTSLSGELFF
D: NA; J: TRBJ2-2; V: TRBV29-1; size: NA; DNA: TGCAGCGTTCCCGGGACACTTTACCCCGGGGAGCTGTTTTTT; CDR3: CSVPGTLYPGELFF
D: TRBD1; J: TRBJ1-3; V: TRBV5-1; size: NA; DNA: TGCGCCAGCAGCCAGTGGACAGGGTCTGGAAACACCATATATTTT; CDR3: CASSQWTGSGNTIYF
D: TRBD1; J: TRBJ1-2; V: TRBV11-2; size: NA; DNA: TGTGCCAGCAGCTTAGATCGGGCAGGGGGCGACTATGGCTACACCTTC; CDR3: CASSLDRAGGDYGYTF
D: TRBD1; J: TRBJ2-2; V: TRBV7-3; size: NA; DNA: TGTGCCAGCAGCTTAACCGGGACAGGGGGAACCGGGGAGCTGTTTTTT; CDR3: CASSLTGTGGTGELFF
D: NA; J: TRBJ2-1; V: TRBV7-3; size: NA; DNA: TGTGCCAGCAGCTCCCCTTCCGGTGAGCAGTTCTTC; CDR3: CASSSPSGEQFF